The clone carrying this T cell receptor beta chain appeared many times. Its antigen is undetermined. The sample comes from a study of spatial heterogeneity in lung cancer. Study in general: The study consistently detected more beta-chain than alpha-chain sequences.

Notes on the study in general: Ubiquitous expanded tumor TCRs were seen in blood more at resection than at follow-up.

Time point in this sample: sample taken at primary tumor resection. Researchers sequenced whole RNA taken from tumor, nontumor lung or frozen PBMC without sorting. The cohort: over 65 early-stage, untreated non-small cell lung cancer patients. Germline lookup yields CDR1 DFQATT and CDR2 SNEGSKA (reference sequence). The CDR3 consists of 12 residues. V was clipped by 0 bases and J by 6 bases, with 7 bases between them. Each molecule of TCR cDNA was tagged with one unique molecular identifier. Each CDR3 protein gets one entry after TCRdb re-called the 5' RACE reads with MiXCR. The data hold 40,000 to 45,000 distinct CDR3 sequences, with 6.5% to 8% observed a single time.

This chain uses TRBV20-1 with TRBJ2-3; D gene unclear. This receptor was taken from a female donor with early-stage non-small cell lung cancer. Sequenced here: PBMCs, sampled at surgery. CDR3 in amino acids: CSARDLWDTQYF. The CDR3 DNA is TGCAGTGCTAGAGATCTGTGGGATACGCAGTATTTT.